The clone carrying this T cell receptor beta chain has ten or more counts. No antigen is known for it. TCRdb called the 5' RACE reads again in MiXCR, with one record for every CDR3 protein. The table lists about 28,000 distinct CDR3 sequences, around 7% of them singletons. The length of the CDR3 is 11 residues. Germline V gene sequence: CDR1 SGHAT, CDR2 FQNNGV. V dropped 6 bases and J dropped 7 bases, with 9 bases sitting between them. The data stem from a study of spatial heterogeneity in lung cancer. Across the whole study: Detection of beta-chain sequences consistently exceeded that of alpha-chain sequences.

Time point indicated: sample taken at primary tumor resection. There were 65 or so donors, all of them untreated patients with early-stage non-small cell lung cancer. Whole RNA from tumor, nontumor lung or frozen PBMC was sequenced unsorted. Points from the study as a whole: Expanded alpha and beta TCR counts within tumors tracked tumor mutation counts. Nonsynonymous mutation counts, ubiquitous and regional, were tracked by the respective counts of ubiquitous and regional expanded TCRs.

This clonotype was sampled from a male donor with early-stage non-small cell lung cancer. The chain is built from TRBV11-2 and TRBJ1-2; D uncertain. The sequencing used lung tumor tissue, collected at surgery. The CDR3 DNA reads as TGTGCCAGCAGTGAGGGATTTGGCTACACCTTC. Translating gives CASSEGFGYTF.